These 24 T cell receptor beta chains were sequenced from one sample in a study of cytomegalovirus exposure and HLA in healthy donors. Vbeta (60) and Jbeta (13) primers were used in the PCR. Repertoires were generated with immunoSEQ multiplex PCR, while TCRdb's copy carries only in-frame clones and drops some. The data show over 85,000 clones, roughly 79% seen once. The specimen was PBMCs. The receptor source for this set is a woman between 35 and 50 years old in good health and CMV-seronegative.

This clone was observed a single time. This sample includes further DNA sequences coding for the same CDR3. The chain combines TRBV5-6 with TRBJ1-1; TRBD1 might be the D (5 bases). V shed 5 bases and J shed 4 bases, with 9 bases lying between them. The length of the CDR3 is 12 residues. Per germline, CDR1 SGHDT and CDR2 YYEEEE. CDR3 sequence (DNA): TGTGCCAGCAGTCTTAGGGGCACTGAAGCTTTCTTT. This encodes CASSLRGTEAFF.

The chain has TRBV20-1 and TRBJ2-1; 7 bases align to TRBD1. CDR3 length: 11 residues. Germline CDR1 reads DFQATT; CDR2 reads SNEGSKA (reference sequence). The J segment lost 10 bases and the V segment lost 4 bases, leaving 4 bases of the junction unmatched. The CDR3 protein is CSAKGGLEQFF. The CDR3 DNA reads as TGCAGTGCTAAAGGGGGCTTGGAGCAGTTCTTC.

V is TRBV27 and J is TRBJ2-7; 9 positions match TRBD1. The V segment lost 8 bases and the J segment 4 bases; nucleotides outside the gene matches: 6. Germline values: CDR1 MNHEY, CDR2 SMNVEV (reference sequence). The CDR3 sequence is 13 residues long. CDR3 in amino acids: CASGDREGYEQYF. The CDR3 DNA is TGTGCCAGCGGGGACAGGGAAGGGTACGAGCAGTACTTC.

The V gene is TRBV7-2, the J gene TRBJ2-7, with D possibly matching TRBD2 (6 bases). Germline V CDR1 and CDR2: SGHTA, FQGNSA. V lost 6 bases, J lost 3 bases, and 12 bases lay in between. The CDR3 consists of 13 residues. CDR3 in amino acids: CASSRRRDYEQYF. The CDR3 region has the DNA TGTGCCAGCAGTAGGAGGAGGGACTACGAGCAGTACTTC. Full variable domain (rest looked up from reference TRBV7-2 and TRBJ2-7): GAGVSQSPSNKVTEKGKDVELRCDPISGHTALYWYRQSLGQGLEFLIYFQGNSAPDKSGLPSDRFSAERTGGSVSTLTIQRTQQEDSAVYLCASSRRRDYEQYFGPGTRLTVT.

J is TRBJ2-5 and V is TRBV9; 8 nucleotides align to TRBD2. The J call may be incorrect, as the DNA end agrees better with TRBJ2-7. The CDR3 is 16 amino acids. Germline lookup yields CDR1 SGDLS and CDR2 YYNGEE. CDR3: CASSSPAGGATYEQYF. The CDR3 DNA reads TGTGCCAGCAGCTCACCCGCCGGGGGGGCGACCTACGAGCAGTACTTC.

This clone was picked up a small number of times. The chain combines TRBV7-9 with TRBJ1-2; tentative D call: TRBD1 (5 bases). Trimming pared 1 base from V and 2 bases from J, leaving 11 bases between. Germline CDR1 SEHNR, CDR2 FQNEAQ (reference sequence). The CDR3 sequence is 15 residues long. The CDR3 spells CASSLVGRKNYGYTF. The CDR3 region has the DNA TGTGCCAGCAGCTTAGTGGGGCGAAAGAACTATGGCTACACCTTC.

The sample holds one count of this clone. The chain couples TRBV30 to TRBJ1-4; the match to TRBD1 covers 8 bases. Unmatched junction bases numbered 6, after V lost 0 bases and J lost 6 bases. Germline CDR1 and CDR2: GTSNPN and SVGIG (reference sequence). This CDR3 is 15 amino acids long. Written as DNA, the CDR3 is TGTGCCTGGAGTGTAAGGGACAGGCAATATGAAAAACTGTTTTTT. Amino acids: CAWSVRDRQYEKLFF.

The rearrangement uses TRBV13 and TRBJ2-7, with TRBD2 matching over 8 bases. Germline assignment: CDR1 PRHDT and CDR2 FYEKMQ (reference sequence). With V trimmed by 6 bases and J by 6 bases, 7 bases remained unmatched. The CDR3 is 13 residues long. CDR3 DNA: TGTGCCAGCAGACATAGCGGGGCGGGCGAGCAGTACTTC. It yields the protein CASRHSGAGEQYF.

The chain has TRBV7-9 and TRBJ2-3; 7 bases agree with TRBD2. CDR3 size: 16 residues. Germline-derived CDR1 and CDR2 are SEHNR and FQNEAQ (reference sequence). V trimming: 5 bases; J trimming: 4 bases; junction bases outside the gene matches: 12. As DNA, the CDR3 is TGTGCCAGCAGCATCCGGGGGGTAGTTCCCGCAGATACGCAGTATTTT. Its protein product is CASSIRGVVPADTQYF. Looking up the rest from reference TRBV7-9 and TRBJ2-3 gives the full variable domain: DTGVSQNPRHKITKRGQNVTFRCDPISEHNRLYWYRQTLGQGPEFLTYFQNEAQLEKSRLLSDRFSAERPKGSFSTLEIQRTEQGDSAMYLCASSIRGVVPADTQYFGPGTRLTVL.

The CDR3 nucleotides read TGTGCCAGCAGCCTGACAGGGGATCTGTACAATGAGCAGTTCTTC. It encodes CASSLTGDLYNEQFF. This chain links TRBV7-3 with TRBJ2-1, with 8 bases that match TRBD1. V lost 5 bases to trimming and J lost 4 bases; unmatched junction nucleotides: 7. Germline-derived CDR1 and CDR2 are SGHTA and FQGTGA. The CDR3 runs to 15 residues.

The J gene is TRBJ2-7, the V gene TRBV4-1, with unresolved D. The CDR3 loop spans 15 amino acids. CDR1 and CDR2 (germline): MGHRA, YSYEKL. Trimming cost V 6 bases and J 1 base, with 16 bases left between them. This CDR3 reads CASSPNPAGSYEQYF. In nucleotides, the CDR3 is TGCGCCAGCAGTCCAAATCCCGCAGGTTCCTACGAGCAGTACTTC.

This clone was observed a handful of times. V usage is TRBV6-5 and J usage is TRBJ2-1; 7 bases match TRBD1. CDR1 MNHEY and CDR2 SVGAGI come from the germline V gene. The CDR3 has 15 residues. Losses at the gene ends were 2 bases for V and 1 base for J; bases not matched to a gene: 2. CDR3 DNA: TGTGCCAGCAGTTACGGGGACAGTTCCTACAATGAGCAGTTCTTC. It codes for CASSYGDSSYNEQFF.

The chain employs TRBV6-1 and TRBJ2-7; the D is unclear. The V gene's germline CDR1 is MNHNS and CDR2 SASEGT. This CDR3 has 12 residues. Trimming took off 2 bases at V and 5 bases at J, with 7 bases between the two ends. The CDR3 loop is CASSEMAHEQYF. The DNA for the CDR3 is TGTGCCAGCAGTGAAATGGCCCACGAGCAGTACTTC.

The V call is TRBV5-1, the J call TRBJ2-3; TRBD2 aligns across 12 bases. The V segment lost 4 bases and the J segment 4 bases; nucleotides outside the gene matches: 4. Looked up from germline, CDR1 is SGHRS and CDR2 is YFSETQ. CDR3 length: 15 amino acids. CDR3 bases: TGCGCCAGCAGCCTAACTAGCGGGGGGCCAGATACGCAGTATTTT. Encoded protein: CASSLTSGGPDTQYF.

J is TRBJ1-2 and V is TRBV6-5, with 10 bases fitting TRBD1. CDR1 and CDR2 (germline): MNHEY, SVGAGI. Losses at the gene ends were 11 bases for V and 7 bases for J; bases not matched to a gene: 10. The CDR3 has 13 amino acids. The CDR3 region is CAVRDRGFGGYTF. Here the CDR3 DNA reads TGTGCCGTCCGGGACAGGGGATTTGGTGGCTACACCTTC.

V and J are TRBV7-2 and TRBJ1-2; possibly TRBD1 for D (6 bases). The CDR3 consists of 11 residues. The germline CDR1 and CDR2 sequences are SGHTA and FQGNSA. Trimming removed 11 bases at V and 2 bases at J, with 9 bases between. In DNA, the CDR3 is TGTGCCGGTGGACAGAACTATGGCTACACCTTC. Its translation is CAGGQNYGYTF.

V usage is TRBV9 and J usage is TRBJ2-5; TRBD2 aligns across 9 bases. CDR1 and CDR2 (germline): SGDLS, YYNGEE. This CDR3 has 17 amino acids. Trimming removed 2 bases from V and 5 bases from J; junction bases left unmatched: 13. The CDR3 reads CASSVGSIGLAIETQYF. The DNA of the CDR3 is TGTGCCAGCAGCGTGGGCTCTATTGGACTAGCGATTGAGACCCAGTACTTC.

The J gene is TRBJ2-1, the V gene TRBV5-1; 11 bases match TRBD2. Germline V CDR1 and CDR2: SGHRS, YFSETQ. After removal of 4 bases from V and 5 bases from J, the junction contained 5 bases not matched to a gene. The CDR3 is made up of 15 amino acids. The CDR3 here is CASSHGTSGNNEQFF. Written as DNA, the CDR3 is TGCGCCAGCAGCCACGGGACTAGCGGAAACAATGAGCAGTTCTTC.

CDR3 protein: CASRTGEKLFF. The CDR3 DNA reads as TGTGCCAGCAGGACAGGGGAAAAACTGTTTTTT. The rearrangement joins TRBV6-6 to TRBJ1-4; 7 bases map to TRBD1. This CDR3 has 11 residues. The trim removed 6 bases at V and 8 bases at J, leaving 0 bases unmatched. The germline V gene has CDR1 MNHNY and CDR2 SVGAGI (reference sequence).

A few counts support this clone. The rearrangement joins TRBV7-9 to TRBJ1-5, with D maybe TRBD1 (6 bases). Trimming shortened V by 1 base and J by 3 bases, and 10 bases separated the two germline ends. The CDR3 length is 15 residues. The V gene's germline CDR1 is SEHNR and CDR2 FQNEAQ (reference sequence). CDR3 sequence (DNA): TGTGCCAGCAGCTTAGGCAGGGGCATCAATCAGCCCCAGCATTTT. Amino acids: CASSLGRGINQPQHF.

The J gene is TRBJ2-1, the V gene TRBV14; D is perhaps TRBD1 (5 bases). CDR3 length: 16 amino acids. V lost 1 base, J lost 0 bases, and 10 bases lay in between. Germline loops: CDR1 SGHDN, CDR2 FVKESK. The CDR3 DNA is TGTGCCAGCAGCCAAGGGCAGGGCCCCTCCTACAATGAGCAGTTCTTC. This gives the protein CASSQGQGPSYNEQFF.

The J gene is TRBJ2-2, the V gene TRBV18, with 11 positions matching TRBD1. Trimming removed 2 bases from V and 7 bases from J; junction bases left unmatched: 3. The CDR3 consists of 15 residues. Germline CDR1 is KGHSH and CDR2 is LQKENI. The CDR3 DNA reads TGTGCCAGCTCACCAGGACAGGGGGCAGTCGGGGAGCTGTTTTTT. Its protein is CASSPGQGAVGELFF.

The chain carries TRBV15 and TRBJ2-1; 15 nucleotides line up with TRBD2. The junction had 7 bases not matched to a gene; V was cut back by 1 base and J by 6 bases. The CDR3 sequence is 18 residues long. From germline, CDR1 is LNHNV and CDR2 YYDKDF (reference sequence). The CDR3 protein is CATSRVRTSGGASNEQFF. For the CDR3, the DNA is TGTGCCACCAGCAGAGTACGGACTAGCGGGGGGGCATCCAATGAGCAGTTCTTC.

V is TRBV6-1 and J is TRBJ2-7, with 9 bases matching TRBD1. Looked up from germline, CDR1 is MNHNS and CDR2 is SASEGT. Trimming at V came to 6 bases and at J to 2 bases, leaving 8 bases not matched to a gene. This CDR3 spans 15 amino acids. The CDR3, as DNA: TGTGCCAGCAGCCCCGGGACAGGGATCCCCTACGAGCAGTACTTC. Its protein is CASSPGTGIPYEQYF.